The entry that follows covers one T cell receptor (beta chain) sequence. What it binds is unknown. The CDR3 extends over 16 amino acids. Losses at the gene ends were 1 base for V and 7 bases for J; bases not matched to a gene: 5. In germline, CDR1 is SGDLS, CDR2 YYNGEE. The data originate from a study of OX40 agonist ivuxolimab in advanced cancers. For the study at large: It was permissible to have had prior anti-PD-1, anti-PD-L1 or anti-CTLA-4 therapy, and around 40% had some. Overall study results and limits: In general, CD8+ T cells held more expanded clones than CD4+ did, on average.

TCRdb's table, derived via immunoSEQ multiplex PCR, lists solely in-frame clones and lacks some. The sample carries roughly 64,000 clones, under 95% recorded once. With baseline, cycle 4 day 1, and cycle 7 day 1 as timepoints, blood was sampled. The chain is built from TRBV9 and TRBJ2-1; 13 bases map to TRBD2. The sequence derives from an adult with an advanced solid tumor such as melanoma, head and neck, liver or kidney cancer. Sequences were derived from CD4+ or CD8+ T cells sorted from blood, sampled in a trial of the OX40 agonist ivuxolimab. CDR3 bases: TGTGCCAGCAGCGTACTAGAACTAGCGGGAGGGAATGAGCAGTTCTTC. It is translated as CASSVLELAGGNEQFF.